The 29 T cell receptor beta chains listed next were all sequenced from one sample in a study of blood T cell repertoires in COVID-19. Data came from immunoSEQ multiplex PCR; TCRdb stores just in-frame clones and leaves some out. The sample contains 200,000 to 250,000 clones, about 87% of which appear only once. Sequenced sample: peripheral blood. The receptors here all came from a woman aged 25 to 45 with COVID-19, enrolled during active disease.

The rearrangement joins TRBV5-6 to TRBJ2-1, with a possible D match to TRBD1 (7 bases). The V gene lost 4 bases and the J gene lost 7 bases, with 18 bases spanning the gap. Per germline, CDR1 SGHDT and CDR2 YYEEEE. The CDR3 extends over 15 amino acids. The CDR3 sequence: CASSRYGGQRNEQFF. The CDR3 DNA is TGTGCCAGCAGCCGTTACGGGGGACAGCGGAATGAGCAGTTCTTC.

The rearrangement joins TRBV20-1 to TRBJ2-1, with 9 nucleotides matching TRBD2. CDR3 length: 16 residues. The germline V gene has CDR1 DFQATT and CDR2 SNEGSKA (reference sequence). The ends lost 3 bases at V and 4 bases at J; junction bases unmatched: 10. CDR3 bases: TGCAGTGCTAGTGGGGCGGGAGGGGATGGTTACAATGAGCAGTTCTTC. Protein product: CSASGAGGDGYNEQFF.

The chain combines TRBV3-1 (or the pseudogene TRBV3-2) with TRBJ2-3; TRBD2 agrees at 12 bases. The CDR3 has 18 residues. From germline, CDR1 is LGHDT and CDR2 YNNKEL (reference sequence). Losses at the gene ends were 3 bases for V and 4 bases for J; bases not matched to a gene: 11. CDR3 DNA: TGTGCCAGCAGCCACCGAACTCAAGGACTAGCGGGATCAGATACGCAGTATTTT. This gives the protein CASSHRTQGLAGSDTQYF.

The chain employs TRBV5-1 and TRBJ1-1, with unresolved D. Germline V gene lookup returns CDR1 SGHRS and CDR2 YFSETQ. The CDR3 runs to 14 residues. V lost 2 bases to trimming and J lost 4 bases, with 12 bases between them. In nucleotides, the CDR3 is TGCGCCAGCAGCTTAGCCTCCGCGGGCACTGAAGCTTTCTTT. Encoded protein: CASSLASAGTEAFF.

The chain has TRBV5-1 and TRBJ2-5; 8 bases align to TRBD1. Germline CDR1 is SGHRS and CDR2 is YFSETQ. V lost 4 bases, J lost 4 bases, and 9 bases stayed unmatched. This CDR3 is built from 15 residues. The CDR3 DNA is TGCGCCAGCAGCCTATACAGGGGGACCCTAGAGACCCAGTACTTC. Its protein is CASSLYRGTLETQYF.

This clone has only one observation. V usage is TRBV4-1 and J usage is TRBJ1-6; D not resolved. The CDR3 is 16 residues long. V was shortened by 4 bases and J by 0 bases, with 10 bases between the two germline ends. Germline V lookup: CDR1 MGHRA, CDR2 YSYEKL. The CDR3 loop reads CASSRDRSSYNSPLHF. The CDR3 nucleotides are TGCGCCAGCAGCCGAGATAGGAGCTCCTATAATTCACCCCTCCACTTT.

V gene TRBV6-6 combines with J gene TRBJ2-5; TRBD2 is a possible D gene (7 bases). This CDR3 has 16 amino acids. In germline, CDR1 is MNHNY, CDR2 SVGAGI (reference sequence). Trimming stripped 2 bases from V and 2 bases from J, with 15 bases between. CDR3 protein: CASSYQTGGLQETQYF. In DNA form, the CDR3 reads TGTGCCAGCAGTTACCAAACCGGGGGGCTGCAAGAGACCCAGTACTTC.

The chain couples TRBV11-3 to TRBJ2-1; TRBD2 agrees at 11 bases. Germline V gene lookup returns CDR1 SGHNT and CDR2 YENEEA. J lost 3 bases, V lost 5 bases, and 6 bases had no gene match. The CDR3 runs to 16 residues. CDR3 sequence (DNA): TGTGCCAGCAGCAGAACTAGCGGGAGTTTCTACAATGAGCAGTTCTTC. Its protein product is CASSRTSGSFYNEQFF.

The chain combines TRBV4-3 with TRBJ2-3; TRBD2 matches at 7 bases. Germline CDR1 is LGHNA and CDR2 is YSLEER. J gave up 5 bases and V 0 bases, and 8 bases lay outside the gene matches. The CDR3 consists of 16 residues. This CDR3 is CASSQEDWGRVDTQYF. The DNA of the CDR3 is TGCGCCAGCAGCCAAGAGGACTGGGGGAGGGTAGATACGCAGTATTTT.

V is TRBV5-8 and J is TRBJ2-1, with 8 bases aligning to TRBD2. V lost 2 bases and J lost 7; bases outside the gene matches: 11. Germline-derived CDR1 and CDR2 are SGHTS and YDEGEE. This CDR3 has 16 amino acids. CDR3 protein: CASSFCCGGRINEQFF. CDR3 in DNA: TGTGCCAGCAGCTTCTGTTGTGGCGGGAGGATAAATGAGCAGTTCTTC. The full variable domain, rest sourced from reference TRBV5-8 and TRBJ2-1, is EAGVTQSPTHLIKTRGQQATLRCSPISGHTSVYWYQQALGLGLQFLLWYDEGEERNRGNFPPRFSGRQFPNYSSELNVNALELEDSALYLCASSFCCGGRINEQFFGPGTRLTVL.

This clone has only a few counts. The V call is TRBV18, the J call TRBJ1-1, with D unclear. CDR1 and CDR2 from the germline V gene are KGHSH and LQKENI. The CDR3 covers 13 residues. V shed 3 bases and J shed 0 bases, with 5 bases lying between them. The CDR3 loop is CASSPLLNTEAFF. CDR3 DNA sequence: TGTGCCAGCTCACCCCTACTGAACACTGAAGCTTTCTTT.

J is TRBJ1-6 and V is TRBV5-8; possible D gene TRBD1, 5 bases. Germline values: CDR1 SGHTS, CDR2 YDEGEE. V gave up 0 bases and J gave up 2 bases, with 15 bases separating them. The CDR3 extends over 18 amino acids. The CDR3 protein is CASSLGSRGSPYNSPLHF. CDR3 DNA sequence: TGTGCCAGCAGCTTGGGGTCTAGGGGATCTCCCTATAATTCACCCCTCCACTTT. The full variable domain, with the rest looked up from reference TRBV5-8 and TRBJ1-6, is EAGVTQSPTHLIKTRGQQATLRCSPISGHTSVYWYQQALGLGLQFLLWYDEGEERNRGNFPPRFSGRQFPNYSSELNVNALELEDSALYLCASSLGSRGSPYNSPLHFGNGTRLTVT.

The chain carries TRBV24-1 and TRBJ1-6, with unresolved D. CDR1 and CDR2 (germline): KGHDR, SFDVKD. The ends were cut back, 0 bases at V and 0 bases at J, with 17 bases in the middle. This CDR3 has 20 amino acids. This CDR3 reads CATSDLFREGSDSYNSPLHF. CDR3 DNA: TGTGCCACCAGTGATTTGTTTCGAGAGGGTTCGGACTCCTATAATTCACCCCTCCACTTT.

The chain is built from TRBV11-3 and TRBJ2-2, with a possible D match to TRBD1 (5 bases). The CDR3 loop spans 17 amino acids. Trimming took 6 bases from V and 2 from J, leaving 19 bases between them. Germline lookup yields CDR1 SGHNT and CDR2 YENEEA. The CDR3 loop reads CASSSWAQGGNTGELFF. CDR3 nucleotide sequence: TGTGCCAGCAGTTCCTGGGCTCAGGGCGGAAACACCGGGGAGCTGTTTTTT.

The count of this clone is one. The chain employs TRBV18 and TRBJ1-1, with D unresolved. The V and J ends lost 2 bases and 0 bases respectively, with 10 bases between them. The CDR3 is 15 residues long. Germline CDR1 is KGHSH and CDR2 is LQKENI. The CDR3 nucleotides read TGTGCCAGCTCACCAGGAGACCAATTGAACACTGAAGCTTTCTTT. As protein: CASSPGDQLNTEAFF. The full variable domain, in which reference TRBV18 and TRBJ1-1 provide the parts outside the CDR3, is NAGVMQNPRHLVRRRGQEARLRCSPMKGHSHVYWYRQLPEEGLKFMVYLQKENIIDESGMPKERFSAEFPKEGPSILRIQQVVRGDSAAYFCASSPGDQLNTEAFFGQGTRLTVV.

This chain joins TRBV11-2 and TRBJ2-2; 9 bases fit TRBD2. Germline V gives CDR1 SGHAT, CDR2 FQNNGV. Germline trimming cut 0 bases from V and 1 base from J; bases unmatched to any gene: 0. This CDR3 is built from 16 residues. The CDR3 is CASSLETSGNTGELFF. The CDR3 DNA sequence: TGTGCCAGCAGCTTAGAGACTAGCGGGAACACCGGGGAGCTGTTTTTT.

The chain carries TRBV20-1 and TRBJ1-1; D is perhaps TRBD1 (5 bases). Germline loops: CDR1 DFQATT, CDR2 SNEGSKA (reference sequence). Trimming shortened V by 5 bases and J by 7 bases, and 8 bases separated the two germline ends. The CDR3 contains 10 residues. This CDR3 reads CSAQDIEAFF. The DNA for the CDR3 is TGCAGTGCTCAGGACATTGAAGCTTTCTTT.

This clone appeared a single time. This chain uses TRBV7-9 with TRBJ2-1, with D possibly TRBD2 on 6 matching bases. The CDR3 sequence is 12 residues long. V was cut by 5 bases and J by 10 bases, with 12 bases left in between. CDR1 and CDR2 from the germline V gene are SEHNR and FQNEAQ (reference sequence). CDR3 nucleotide sequence: TGTGCCAGCAGCATCATAGCGGAGGAGCAGTTCTTC. It translates to CASSIIAEEQFF.

This chain links TRBV2 with TRBJ1-1, with D unresolved. The germline V and J ends were trimmed by 6 bases and 1 base, with 18 bases remaining between them. Germline V gives CDR1 SNHLY, CDR2 FYNNEI. This CDR3 contains 16 residues. The chain's CDR3 is CASRETRDLQNTEAFF. DNA of the CDR3: TGTGCCAGCAGGGAGACCCGGGATTTACAGAACACTGAAGCTTTCTTT.

This chain joins TRBV2 and TRBJ2-7; the match to TRBD2 covers 10 bases. This CDR3 comprises 14 residues. The V gene's germline CDR1 is SNHLY and CDR2 FYNNEI. J lost 4 bases, V lost 6 bases, and 6 bases had no gene match. Here the CDR3 reads CASRLAGTLYEQYV. CDR3 coding DNA: TGTGCCAGCAGACTAGCGGGAACCCTTTACGAGCAGTACGTC.

This clone was seen only a few times. This same CDR3 is encoded by further DNA sequences in the sample. The chain links TRBV24-1 to TRBJ1-2; TRBD1 aligns across 11 bases. V gave up 3 bases and J gave up 3 bases; unmatched junction bases: 2. The germline V gene encodes CDR1 KGHDR and CDR2 SFDVKD. The length of the CDR3 is 15 residues. DNA of the CDR3: TGTGCCACCAGTGATCCGGGACAGGGGGACTATGGCTACACCTTC. It yields the protein CATSDPGQGDYGYTF.

The chain joins TRBV6-5 to TRBJ2-5; the match to TRBD1 covers 7 bases. From germline, CDR1 is MNHEY and CDR2 SVGAGI. Germline trimming cut 2 bases from V and 2 bases from J; bases unmatched to any gene: 5. The CDR3 contains 15 residues. The CDR3 DNA reads as TGTGCCAGCAGTTACGGAACAGGGGTTCAAGAGACCCAGTACTTC. Residues: CASSYGTGVQETQYF.

Only one count was recorded for this clone. The chain links TRBV27 to TRBJ2-4; 7 bases map to TRBD2. V shed 2 bases, J shed 8 bases, and the junction held 9 bases outside the gene matches. This CDR3 has 15 residues. From germline, CDR1 is MNHEY and CDR2 SMNVEV (reference sequence). The CDR3 region is CASSLSQTSLHIQYF. CDR3 DNA: TGTGCCAGCAGTTTAAGTCAGACTAGCTTGCACATTCAGTACTTC.

This clone was counted between two and nine times. This chain uses TRBV3-1 (or the pseudogene TRBV3-2) with TRBJ2-5, with TRBD1 matching over 12 bases. V dropped 3 bases and J dropped 7; count of bases not matched to a gene: 9. The CDR3 length is 16 residues. Germline V CDR1 and CDR2: LGHDT, YNNKEL (reference sequence). The CDR3 loop reads CASSQAGTGGGRTQYF. CDR3 in DNA: TGTGCCAGCAGCCAGGCCGGGACAGGGGGCGGGAGGACCCAGTACTTC.

This sequence joins TRBV11-2 and TRBJ2-7, with D unclear. Germline V gene sequence: CDR1 SGHAT, CDR2 FQNNGV. The length of the CDR3 is 11 residues. V lost 4 bases to trimming and J lost 2 bases, with 3 bases between them. The CDR3 reads CASSSAYEQYF. The DNA for the CDR3 is TGTGCCAGCAGCTCAGCCTACGAGCAGTACTTC.

This clone was found once. The genes are TRBV12-3 or TRBV12-4 and TRBJ1-1; TRBD1 is a possible D gene (5 bases). V gave up 7 bases and J gave up 7 bases, with 16 bases separating them. The CDR3 length is 13 residues. In nucleotides, the CDR3 is TGTGCCAGCACCCAGTCTGGCGGGGGTGAAGCTTTCTTT. It translates to CASTQSGGGEAFF.

The rearrangement links TRBV5-1 to TRBJ2-3; weak D call: TRBD1 (6 bases). From germline, CDR1 is SGHRS and CDR2 YFSETQ. The CDR3 has 15 residues. The V end was cut by 4 bases, the J end by 3 bases, with 15 bases between. The CDR3 sequence is CASSVAQGRTDTQYF. CDR3 DNA: TGCGCCAGCAGCGTGGCCCAGGGGAGAACAGATACGCAGTATTTT.

This chain uses TRBV5-8 with TRBJ2-3, with D maybe TRBD2 (5 bases). V lost 5 bases and J 1 base, leaving 14 bases between the germline ends. The CDR3 spans 15 residues. The germline V gene has CDR1 SGHTS and CDR2 YDEGEE. CDR3 amino acids: CASSPRGFGTDTQYF. The CDR3 DNA is TGTGCCAGCAGTCCCCGAGGGTTCGGCACAGATACGCAGTATTTT.

This clone appeared once. The chain links TRBV6-4 to TRBJ1-6; TRBD1 is a possible D gene (6 bases). The CDR3 consists of 16 residues. Germline loops: CDR1 MRHNA, CDR2 SNTAGT. The ends were cut back, 3 bases at V and 5 bases at J, with 14 bases in the middle. The CDR3 protein is CASSEQGGGNNSPLHF. In nucleotides, the CDR3 is TGTGCCAGCAGTGAACAGGGTGGTGGAAATAATTCACCCCTCCACTTT.